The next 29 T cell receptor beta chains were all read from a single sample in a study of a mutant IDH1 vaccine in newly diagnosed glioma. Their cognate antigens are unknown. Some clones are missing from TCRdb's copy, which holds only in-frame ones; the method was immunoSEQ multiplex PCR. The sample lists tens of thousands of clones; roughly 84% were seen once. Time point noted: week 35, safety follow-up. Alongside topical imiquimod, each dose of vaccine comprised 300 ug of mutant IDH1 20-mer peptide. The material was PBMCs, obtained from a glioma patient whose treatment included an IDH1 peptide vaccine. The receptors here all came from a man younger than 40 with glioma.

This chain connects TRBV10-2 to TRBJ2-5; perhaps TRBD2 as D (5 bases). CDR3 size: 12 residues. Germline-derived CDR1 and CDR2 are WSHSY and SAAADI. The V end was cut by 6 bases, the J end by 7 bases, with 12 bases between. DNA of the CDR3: TGCGCCAGCAGCATTACAGAGGGGACCCAGTACTTC. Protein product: CASSITEGTQYF.

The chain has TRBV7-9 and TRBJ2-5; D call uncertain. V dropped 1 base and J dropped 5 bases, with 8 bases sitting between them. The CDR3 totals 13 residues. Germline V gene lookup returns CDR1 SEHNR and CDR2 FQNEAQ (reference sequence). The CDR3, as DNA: TGTGCCAGCAGCTTAGGGCGTGGGGAGACCCAGTACTTC. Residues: CASSLGRGETQYF.

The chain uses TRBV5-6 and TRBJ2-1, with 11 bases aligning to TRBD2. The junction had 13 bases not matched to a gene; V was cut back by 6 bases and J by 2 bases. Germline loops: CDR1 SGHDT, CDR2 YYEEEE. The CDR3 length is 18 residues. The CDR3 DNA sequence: TGTGCCAGCACCACTCCTGGCCTAGCGGGGGGACCCTACAATGAGCAGTTCTTC. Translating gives CASTTPGLAGGPYNEQFF.

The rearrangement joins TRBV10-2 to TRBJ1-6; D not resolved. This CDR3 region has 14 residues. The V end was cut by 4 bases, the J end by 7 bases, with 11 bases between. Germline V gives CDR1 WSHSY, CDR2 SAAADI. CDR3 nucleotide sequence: TGCGCCAGCAGTGCACATCTTAGCAATTCACCCCTCCACTTT. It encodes CASSAHLSNSPLHF.

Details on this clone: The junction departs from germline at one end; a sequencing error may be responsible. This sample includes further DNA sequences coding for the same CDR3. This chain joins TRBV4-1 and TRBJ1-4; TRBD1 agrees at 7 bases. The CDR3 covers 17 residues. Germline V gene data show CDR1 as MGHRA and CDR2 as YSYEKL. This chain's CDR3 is CASSHPALGTEGEKLFF. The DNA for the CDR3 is TGCGCCAGCAGCCACCCGGCCCTAGGGACAGAAGGCGAAAAGCTGTTTTTT.

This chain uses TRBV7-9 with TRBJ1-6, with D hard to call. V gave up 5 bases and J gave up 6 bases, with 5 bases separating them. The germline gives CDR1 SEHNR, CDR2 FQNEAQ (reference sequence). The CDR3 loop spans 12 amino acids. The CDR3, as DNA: TGTGCCAGCAGCCGTCTTAATTCACCCCTCCACTTT. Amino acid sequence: CASSRLNSPLHF. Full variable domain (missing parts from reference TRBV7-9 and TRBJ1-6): DTGVSQNPRHKITKRGQNVTFRCDPISEHNRLYWYRQTLGQGPEFLTYFQNEAQLEKSRLLSDRFSAERPKGSFSTLEIQRTEQGDSAMYLCASSRLNSPLHFGNGTRLTVT.

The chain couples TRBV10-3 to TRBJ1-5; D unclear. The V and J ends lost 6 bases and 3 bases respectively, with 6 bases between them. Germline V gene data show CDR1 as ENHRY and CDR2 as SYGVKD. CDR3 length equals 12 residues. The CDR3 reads CAISQDNQPQHF. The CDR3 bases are TGTGCCATCAGCCAGGACAATCAGCCCCAGCATTTT.

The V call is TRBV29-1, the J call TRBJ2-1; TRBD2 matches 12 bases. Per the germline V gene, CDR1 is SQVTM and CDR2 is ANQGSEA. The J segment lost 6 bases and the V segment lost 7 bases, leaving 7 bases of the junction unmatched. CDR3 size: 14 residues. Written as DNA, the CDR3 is TGCAGCGCCCCGACTAGCGGGGGACGCAATGAGCAGTTCTTC. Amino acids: CSAPTSGGRNEQFF.

The CDR3 spells CATSRAPMGVDEQYF. CDR3 sequence (DNA): TGTGCCACCAGCAGGGCCCCCATGGGGGTCGACGAGCAGTACTTC. This chain connects TRBV15 to TRBJ2-5; D is perhaps TRBD1 or TRBD2 (5 bases each). TRBJ2-7 matches the DNA end more closely, so the J call is doubtful. CDR1 LNHNV and CDR2 YYDKDF come from the germline V gene (reference sequence). The CDR3 is made up of 15 amino acids.

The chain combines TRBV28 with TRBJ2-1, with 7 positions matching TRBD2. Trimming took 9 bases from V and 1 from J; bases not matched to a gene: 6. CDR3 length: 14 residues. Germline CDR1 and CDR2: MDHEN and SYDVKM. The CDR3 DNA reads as TGTGCCAGTCGGACGGGGGGTTCCTACAATGAGCAGTTCTTC. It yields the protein CASRTGGSYNEQFF.

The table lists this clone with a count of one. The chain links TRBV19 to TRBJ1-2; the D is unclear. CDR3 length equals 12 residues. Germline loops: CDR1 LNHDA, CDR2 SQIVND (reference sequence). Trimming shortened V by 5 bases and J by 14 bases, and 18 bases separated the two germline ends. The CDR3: CASSFKNSARTF. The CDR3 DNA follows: TGTGCCAGTAGTTTCAAAAACAGCGCCCGTACCTTC.

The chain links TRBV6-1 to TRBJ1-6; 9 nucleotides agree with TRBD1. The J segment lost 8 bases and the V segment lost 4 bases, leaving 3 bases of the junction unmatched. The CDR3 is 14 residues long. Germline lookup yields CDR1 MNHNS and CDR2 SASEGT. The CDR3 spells CASSGGQGDSPLHF. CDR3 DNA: TGTGCCAGCAGTGGGGGACAGGGTGATTCACCCCTCCACTTT.

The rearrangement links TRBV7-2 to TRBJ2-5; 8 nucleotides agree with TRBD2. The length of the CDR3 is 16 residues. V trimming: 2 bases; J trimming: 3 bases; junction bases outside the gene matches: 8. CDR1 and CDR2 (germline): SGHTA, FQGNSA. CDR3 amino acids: CASSLRGGHPKETQYF. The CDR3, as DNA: TGTGCCAGCAGCTTACGGGGGGGCCACCCCAAAGAGACCCAGTACTTC.

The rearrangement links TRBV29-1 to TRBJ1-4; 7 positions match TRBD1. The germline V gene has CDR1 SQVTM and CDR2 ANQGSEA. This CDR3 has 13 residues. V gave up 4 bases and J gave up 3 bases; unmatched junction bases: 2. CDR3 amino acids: CSVGRGANEKLFF. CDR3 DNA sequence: TGCAGCGTTGGCAGGGGGGCTAATGAAAAACTGTTTTTT.

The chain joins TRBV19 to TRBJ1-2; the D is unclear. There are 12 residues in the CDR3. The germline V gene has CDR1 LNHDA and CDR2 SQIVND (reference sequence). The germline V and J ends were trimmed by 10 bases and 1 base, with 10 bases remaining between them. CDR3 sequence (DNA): TGTGCCACATCCAGGAGTAACTATGGCTACACCTTC. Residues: CATSRSNYGYTF. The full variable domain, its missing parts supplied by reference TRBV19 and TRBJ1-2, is DGGITQSPKYLFRKEGQNVTLSCEQNLNHDAMYWYRQDPGQGLRLIYYSQIVNDFQKGDIAEGYSVSREKKESFPLTVTSAQKNPTAFYLCATSRSNYGYTFGSGTRLTVV.

CDR3 amino acids: CASRRTGANQPQHF. CDR3 bases: TGTGCCAGCAGGAGGACAGGGGCGAATCAGCCCCAGCATTTT. The V and J genes are TRBV6-5 and TRBJ1-5; 9 bases match TRBD1. CDR3 length equals 14 residues. V shed 6 bases and J 4 bases; nucleotides not matched to a gene: 4. In germline, CDR1 is MNHEY, CDR2 SVGAGI.

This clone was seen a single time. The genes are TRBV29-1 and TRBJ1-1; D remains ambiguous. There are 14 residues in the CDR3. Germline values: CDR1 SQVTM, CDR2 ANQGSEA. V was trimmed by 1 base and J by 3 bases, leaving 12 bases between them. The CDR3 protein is CSVEGLAEDTEAFF. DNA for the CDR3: TGCAGCGTTGAAGGGTTGGCAGAGGACACTGAAGCTTTCTTT.

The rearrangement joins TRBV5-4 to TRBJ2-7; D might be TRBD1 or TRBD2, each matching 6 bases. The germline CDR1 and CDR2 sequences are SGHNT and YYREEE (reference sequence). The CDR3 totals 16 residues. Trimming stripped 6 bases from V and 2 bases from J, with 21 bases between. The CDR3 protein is CASTFGGASGTYEQYF. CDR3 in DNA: TGTGCCAGCACCTTCGGGGGCGCGAGTGGAACCTACGAGCAGTACTTC.

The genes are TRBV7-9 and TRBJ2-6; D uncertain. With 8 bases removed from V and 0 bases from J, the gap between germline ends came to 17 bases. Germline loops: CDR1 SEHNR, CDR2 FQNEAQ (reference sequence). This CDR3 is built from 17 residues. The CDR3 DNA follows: TGTGCCAGCGGGGTTCCTTTTTGGGACTCTGGGGCCAACGTCCTGACTTTC. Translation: CASGVPFWDSGANVLTF.

CDR3 DNA sequence: TGCGCCAGCAGCTTGGCCACAGGGGGCCACGAGCAGTACTTC. Its protein is CASSLATGGHEQYF. The chain has TRBV5-1 and TRBJ2-7; 9 nucleotides agree with TRBD1. The length of the CDR3 is 14 residues. CDR1 and CDR2 (germline): SGHRS, YFSETQ. Losses at the gene ends were 0 bases for V and 5 bases for J; bases not matched to a gene: 3.

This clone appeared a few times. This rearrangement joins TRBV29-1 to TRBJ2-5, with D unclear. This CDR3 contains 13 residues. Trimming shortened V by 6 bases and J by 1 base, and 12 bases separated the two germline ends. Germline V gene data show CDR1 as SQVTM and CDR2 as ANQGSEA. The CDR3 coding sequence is TGCAGCGTCCAAGACGGATTCCAAGAGACCCAGTACTTC. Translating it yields CSVQDGFQETQYF.

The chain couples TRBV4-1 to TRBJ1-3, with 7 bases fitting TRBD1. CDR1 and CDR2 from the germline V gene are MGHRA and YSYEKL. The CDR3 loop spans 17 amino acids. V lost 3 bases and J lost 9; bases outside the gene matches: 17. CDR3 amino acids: CASSQDSGGQKLGTIYF. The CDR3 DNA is TGCGCCAGCAGCCAGGACAGCGGGGGACAGAAGTTGGGCACCATATATTTT.

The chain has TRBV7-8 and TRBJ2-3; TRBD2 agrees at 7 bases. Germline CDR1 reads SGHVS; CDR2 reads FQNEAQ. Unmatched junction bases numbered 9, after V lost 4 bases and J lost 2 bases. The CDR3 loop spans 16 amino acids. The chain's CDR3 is CASSSRAGRNTDTQYF. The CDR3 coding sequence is TGTGCCAGCAGCTCGCGAGCGGGGCGAAACACAGATACGCAGTATTTT.

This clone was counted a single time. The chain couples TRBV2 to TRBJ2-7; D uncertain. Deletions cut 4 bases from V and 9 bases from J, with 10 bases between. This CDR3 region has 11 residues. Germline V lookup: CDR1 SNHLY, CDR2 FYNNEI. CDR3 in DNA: TGTGCCAGCAGTGTGGGGATGGGGCAGTACTTC. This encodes CASSVGMGQYF.

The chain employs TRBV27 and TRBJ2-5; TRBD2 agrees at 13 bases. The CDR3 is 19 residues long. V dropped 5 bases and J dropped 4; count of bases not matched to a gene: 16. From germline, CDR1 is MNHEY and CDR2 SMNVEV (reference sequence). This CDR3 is CASSEEAPGLAGIRETQYF. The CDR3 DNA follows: TGTGCCAGCAGTGAAGAAGCCCCGGGACTAGCGGGGATTAGAGAGACCCAGTACTTC.

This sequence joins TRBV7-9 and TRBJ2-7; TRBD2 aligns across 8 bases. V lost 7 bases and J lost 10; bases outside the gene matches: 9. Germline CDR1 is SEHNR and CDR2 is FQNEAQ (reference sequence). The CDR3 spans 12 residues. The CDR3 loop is CASTLGGGNQYF. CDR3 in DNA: TGTGCCAGCACCCTCGGCGGGGGGAATCAGTACTTC.

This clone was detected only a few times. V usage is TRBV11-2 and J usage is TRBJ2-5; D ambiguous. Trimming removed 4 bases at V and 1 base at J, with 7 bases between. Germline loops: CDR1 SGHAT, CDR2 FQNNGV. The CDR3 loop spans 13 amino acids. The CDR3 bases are TGTGCCAGCAGCTCGCAGGTCCAAGAGACCCAGTACTTC. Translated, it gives CASSSQVQETQYF.

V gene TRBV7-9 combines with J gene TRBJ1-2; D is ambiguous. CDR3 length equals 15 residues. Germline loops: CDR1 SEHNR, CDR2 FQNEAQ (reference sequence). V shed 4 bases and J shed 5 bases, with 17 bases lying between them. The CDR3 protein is CASSSNLVAGYGYTF. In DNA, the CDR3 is TGTGCCAGCAGCTCGAACCTTGTGGCGGGGTATGGCTACACCTTC.

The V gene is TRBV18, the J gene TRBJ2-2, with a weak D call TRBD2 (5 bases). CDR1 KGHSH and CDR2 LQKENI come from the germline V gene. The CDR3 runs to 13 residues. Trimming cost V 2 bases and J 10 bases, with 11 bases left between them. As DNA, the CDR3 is TGTGCCAGCTCACCATCGGCGGGTGAGGAGCTGTTTTTT. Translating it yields CASSPSAGEELFF.